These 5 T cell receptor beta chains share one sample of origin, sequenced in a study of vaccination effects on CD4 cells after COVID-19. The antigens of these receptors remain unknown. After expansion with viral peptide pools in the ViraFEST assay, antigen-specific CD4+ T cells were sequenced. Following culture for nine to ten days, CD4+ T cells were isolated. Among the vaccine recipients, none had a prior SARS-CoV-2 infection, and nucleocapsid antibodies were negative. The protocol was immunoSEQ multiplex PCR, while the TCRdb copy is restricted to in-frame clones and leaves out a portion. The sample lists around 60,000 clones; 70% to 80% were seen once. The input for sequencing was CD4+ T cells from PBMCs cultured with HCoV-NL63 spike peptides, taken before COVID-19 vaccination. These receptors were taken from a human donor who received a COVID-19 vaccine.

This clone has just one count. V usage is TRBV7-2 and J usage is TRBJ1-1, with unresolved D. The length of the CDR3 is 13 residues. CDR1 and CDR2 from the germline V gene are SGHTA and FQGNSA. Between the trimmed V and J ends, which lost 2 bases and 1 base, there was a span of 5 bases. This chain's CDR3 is CASSLRANTEAFF. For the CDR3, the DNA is TGTGCCAGCAGCTTAAGAGCGAACACTGAAGCTTTCTTT.

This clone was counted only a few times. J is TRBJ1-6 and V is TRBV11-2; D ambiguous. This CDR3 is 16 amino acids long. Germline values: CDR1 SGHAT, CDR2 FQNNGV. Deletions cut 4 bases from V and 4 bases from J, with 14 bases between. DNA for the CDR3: TGTGCCAGCAGCTCCACAGCATACAGATATAATTCACCCCTCCACTTT. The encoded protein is CASSSTAYRYNSPLHF.

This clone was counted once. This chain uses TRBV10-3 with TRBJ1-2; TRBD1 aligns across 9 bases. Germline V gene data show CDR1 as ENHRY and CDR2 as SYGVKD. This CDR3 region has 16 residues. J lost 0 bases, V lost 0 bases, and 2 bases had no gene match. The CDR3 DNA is TGTGCCATCAGTGAGTCTGGGACAGGGTCTAACTATGGCTACACCTTC. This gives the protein CAISESGTGSNYGYTF.

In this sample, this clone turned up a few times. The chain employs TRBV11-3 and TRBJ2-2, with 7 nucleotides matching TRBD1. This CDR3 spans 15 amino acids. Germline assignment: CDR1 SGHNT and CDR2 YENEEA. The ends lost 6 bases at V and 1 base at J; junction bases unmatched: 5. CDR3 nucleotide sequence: TGTGCCAGCAGACCGACAGGGATGAACACCGGGGAGCTGTTTTTT. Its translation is CASRPTGMNTGELFF.

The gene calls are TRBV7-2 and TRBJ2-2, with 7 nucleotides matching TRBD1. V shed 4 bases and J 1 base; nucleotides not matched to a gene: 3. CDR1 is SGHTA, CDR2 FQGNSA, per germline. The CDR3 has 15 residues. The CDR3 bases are TGTGCCAGCAGCTCTCGGACAGGGAACACCGGGGAGCTGTTTTTT. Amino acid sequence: CASSSRTGNTGELFF.